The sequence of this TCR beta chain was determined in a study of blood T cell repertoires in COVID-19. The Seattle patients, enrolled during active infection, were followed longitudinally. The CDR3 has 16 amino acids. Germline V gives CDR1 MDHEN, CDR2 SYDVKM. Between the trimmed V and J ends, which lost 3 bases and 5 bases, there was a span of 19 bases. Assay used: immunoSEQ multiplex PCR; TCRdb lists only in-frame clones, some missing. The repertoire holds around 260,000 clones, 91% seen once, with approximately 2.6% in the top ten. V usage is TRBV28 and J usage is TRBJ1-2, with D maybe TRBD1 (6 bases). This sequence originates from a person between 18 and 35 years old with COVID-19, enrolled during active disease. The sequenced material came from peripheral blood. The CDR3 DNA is TGTGCCAGCAGTTTGGGGGGGGCCCCCGGGCGTTATGGCTACACCTTC. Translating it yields CASSLGGAPGRYGYTF.